Shown below are 25 T cell receptor beta chains from a single sample sequenced in a study of T cells in Graves' hyperthyroidism and ophthalmopathy. The TCR beta CDR3 regions underwent amplification using RNA transcripts as the source. The study used the HTBI primer set for a first-round RT-PCR of the TCR CDR3. A single record per CDR3 protein comes from TCRdb applying MiXCR to the multiplex PCR reads. The sample lists hundreds of thousands of distinct CDR3 sequences; over 11% were seen once. The sample taken for sequencing was blood. The origin of the receptors is a woman aged 30 to 39 with Graves' hyperthyroidism that later progressed to Graves' ophthalmopathy.

This clonotype was counted many times. CDR3 sequence: CASSLKRLAGEDEQFF. The DNA of the CDR3 is TGCGCCAGCAGCTTGAAGCGCTTAGCGGGAGAAGATGAGCAGTTCTTC. The chain has TRBV5-1 and TRBJ2-1; 9 bases fit TRBD2. Germline values: CDR1 SGHRS, CDR2 YFSETQ. This CDR3 spans 16 amino acids. The ends lost 1 base at V and 8 bases at J; junction bases unmatched: 10.

This clonotype was seen a handful of times. One base away lies a much larger clone, so this may be a sequencing read error. The V gene is TRBV20-1, the J gene TRBJ2-3; the D gene is possibly TRBD2 (5 bases). The CDR3 is 17 residues long. In germline, CDR1 is DFQATT, CDR2 SNEGSKA (reference sequence). The V and J ends lost 0 bases and 0 bases respectively, with 16 bases between them. The CDR3 here is CSARDLDRLTSTDTQYF. The DNA of the CDR3 is TGCAGTGCTAGAGATCTGGACCGACTAACCAGCACAGATACGCAGTATTTT.

The chain uses TRBV27 and TRBJ2-7, with D possibly matching TRBD1 (5 bases). Germline V gene data show CDR1 as MNHEY and CDR2 as SMNVEV (reference sequence). The length of the CDR3 is 14 residues. Trimming removed 3 bases from V and 0 bases from J, with 9 bases in between. CDR3 residues: CASSLDTSSYEQYF. The CDR3 region has the DNA TGTGCCAGCAGTTTGGACACGAGCTCCTACGAGCAGTACTTC.

This chain joins TRBV14 and TRBJ2-7, with no clear D. This CDR3 has 13 residues. Germline CDR1 reads SGHDN; CDR2 reads FVKESK. The germline V and J ends were trimmed by 2 bases and 2 bases, with 7 bases remaining between them. CDR3 loop: CASSQSLTYEQYF. CDR3 bases: TGTGCCAGCAGCCAAAGCTTAACCTACGAGCAGTACTTC.

This clonotype was picked up many times. The V gene is TRBV5-1, the J gene TRBJ1-2, with a tentative D call TRBD1 (6 bases). V dropped 4 bases and J dropped 4 bases, with 14 bases sitting between them. The CDR3 has 14 amino acids. Germline CDR1 reads SGHRS; CDR2 reads YFSETQ. The CDR3 loop is CASSTGQRFYGYTF. CDR3 bases: TGCGCCAGCAGCACCGGACAGAGATTCTATGGCTACACCTTC. Looking up the rest from reference TRBV5-1 and TRBJ1-2 gives the full variable domain: KAGVTQTPRYLIKTRGQQVTLSCSPISGHRSVSWYQQTPGQGLQFLFEYFSETQRNKGNFPGRFSGRQFSNSRSEMNVSTLELGDSALYLCASSTGQRFYGYTFGSGTRLTVV.

This clonotype was detected ten times or more. The J gene is TRBJ1-5, the V gene TRBV6-1, with D uncertain. Germline CDR1 MNHNS, CDR2 SASEGT. V dropped 6 bases and J dropped 2 bases, with 11 bases sitting between them. The length of the CDR3 is 14 residues. Here the CDR3 reads CASRRALGNQPQHF. The DNA for the CDR3 is TGTGCCAGCAGACGTGCTTTAGGCAATCAGCCCCAGCATTTT.

This clonotype was found many times. The chain is built from TRBV24-1 and TRBJ2-3, with no clear D. Trimming cost V 11 bases and J 2 bases, with 13 bases left between them. This CDR3 is 13 amino acids long. The germline V gene has CDR1 KGHDR and CDR2 SFDVKD. In nucleotides, the CDR3 is TGTGCCATCGGCGAACTTTCCACAGATACGCAGTATTTT. Translation gives CAIGELSTDTQYF.

This clonotype was observed at least ten times. The chain has TRBV28 and TRBJ2-5, with 7 bases that match TRBD1. The germline CDR1 and CDR2 sequences are MDHEN and SYDVKM. Losses at the gene ends were 3 bases for V and 2 bases for J; bases not matched to a gene: 6. This CDR3 has 15 amino acids. The CDR3 nucleotides are TGTGCCAGCAGTTTGGGCCCGGGACAGCAAGAGACCCAGTACTTC. Its protein product is CASSLGPGQQETQYF.

There are many counts of this clonotype. This rearrangement joins TRBV27 to TRBJ2-7, with D possibly TRBD2 on 5 matching bases. The CDR3 contains 13 residues. Germline V gene lookup returns CDR1 MNHEY and CDR2 SMNVEV (reference sequence). Trimming cost V 2 bases and J 7 bases, with 12 bases left between them. As DNA, the CDR3 is TGTGCCAGCAGTTTAACACGAGGGTATGAGCAGTACTTC. This sequence encodes CASSLTRGYEQYF.

This clonotype occurred many times. The chain recombines TRBV10-3 with TRBJ2-1, with 8 bases lining up with TRBD2. The J segment lost 0 bases and the V segment lost 4 bases, leaving 20 bases of the junction unmatched. Per germline, CDR1 ENHRY and CDR2 SYGVKD. This CDR3 spans 21 amino acids. CDR3 sequence reads: CAISGAGTRSQTISSYNEQFF. The CDR3 region has the DNA TGTGCCATCAGTGGAGCCGGGACTAGAAGCCAAACCATAAGCTCCTACAATGAGCAGTTCTTC.

Ten or more counts support this clonotype. V usage is TRBV7-2 and J usage is TRBJ2-1; D not certain. The germline V and J ends were trimmed by 1 base and 2 bases, with 12 bases remaining between them. This CDR3 is built from 16 residues. CDR1 is SGHTA, CDR2 FQGNSA, per germline. The CDR3 nucleotides are TGTGCCAGCAGCTTAGAAGAAGTTAGACCCTACAATGAGCAGTTCTTC. As protein: CASSLEEVRPYNEQFF.

This clonotype has only a few counts. The chain uses TRBV20-1 and TRBJ1-1, with D perhaps matching TRBD1 (5 bases). This CDR3 spans 14 amino acids. The germline V gene encodes CDR1 DFQATT and CDR2 SNEGSKA (reference sequence). V was trimmed by 5 bases and J by 7 bases, leaving 20 bases between them. The CDR3 DNA reads as TGCAGTGCTGGACTAAGCGGGACCGTGGATGAAGCTTTCTTT. Its protein is CSAGLSGTVDEAFF.

The table lists this clonotype with many counts. The chain employs TRBV20-1 and TRBJ2-7, with TRBD2 matching 7 bases. V dropped 3 bases and J dropped 0; count of bases not matched to a gene: 5. Germline values: CDR1 DFQATT, CDR2 SNEGSKA (reference sequence). CDR3 length equals 14 residues. CDR3 loop: CSASPWDYSYEQYF. Here the CDR3 DNA reads TGCAGTGCTAGTCCTTGGGACTACTCCTACGAGCAGTACTTC.

This clonotype was found many times. The genes are TRBV6-1 and TRBJ2-7; D unclear. CDR1 is MNHNS and CDR2 is SASEGT in the germline V gene. V lost 1 base to trimming and J lost 0 bases, with 4 bases between them. This CDR3 has 13 amino acids. The CDR3: CASSEVPSYEQYF. In DNA form, the CDR3 reads TGTGCCAGCAGTGAAGTACCCTCCTACGAGCAGTACTTC.

This clonotype was seen many times. The chain couples TRBV13 to TRBJ2-1, with TRBD1 matching over 7 bases. With 6 bases clipped from V and 6 bases from J, the junction kept 11 bases outside the gene matches. CDR1 is PRHDT, CDR2 FYEKMQ, per germline (reference sequence). The CDR3 runs 15 residues. CDR3 in amino acids: CASSPNRGEGNEQFF. CDR3 coding DNA: TGTGCCAGCAGTCCCAACAGGGGAGAGGGCAATGAGCAGTTCTTC.

This clonotype was detected many times. The gene calls are TRBV12-3 or TRBV12-4 and TRBJ1-3; D is perhaps TRBD1 (6 bases). Trimming took 5 bases from V and 0 from J, leaving 14 bases between them. CDR3 length: 16 amino acids. The DNA of the CDR3 is TGTGCCAGCAGTACTCTGACAGGAGGCTCTGGAAACACCATATATTTT. Residues: CASSTLTGGSGNTIYF.

This clonotype was recorded many times. The chain is built from TRBV7-2 and TRBJ2-7; 8 nucleotides agree with TRBD1. J was trimmed by 4 bases and V by 5 bases; bases with no gene match: 10. Germline-derived CDR1 and CDR2 are SGHTA and FQGNSA. The CDR3 spans 15 residues. CDR3: CASSAPDRATYEQYF. CDR3 DNA: TGTGCCAGCAGCGCGCCGGACAGGGCGACGTACGAGCAGTACTTC.

This clonotype was seen at least ten times. Germline is not matched at one junction end, which may reflect a read error. The chain joins TRBV12-3 or TRBV12-4 to TRBJ1-5; 7 nucleotides align to TRBD1. The CDR3 contains 15 residues. The chain's CDR3 is CASSIRQGLNHPQHF. CDR3 DNA sequence: TGTGCCAGCAGTATAAGACAGGGATTGAATCACCCCCAGCATTTT.

This chain uses TRBV11-1 with TRBJ1-5; D possibly corresponds to TRBD1 (5 bases). Trimming stripped 3 bases from V and 11 bases from J, with 14 bases between. Germline assignment: CDR1 SGHAT and CDR2 FQDESV (reference sequence). The CDR3 has 13 amino acids. CDR3 nucleotides: TGTGCCAGCAGCTTCGGGACCCTGGGAGCCCAGCATTTT. It specifies CASSFGTLGAQHF.

This clonotype was found many times. The V and J genes are TRBV11-2 and TRBJ2-3; TRBD2 aligns across 11 bases. The CDR3 is made up of 15 amino acids. With 8 bases clipped from V and 5 bases from J, the junction kept 9 bases outside the gene matches. Per the germline V gene, CDR1 is SGHAT and CDR2 is FQNNGV. The DNA of the CDR3 is TGTGCCAGCGGCGTACTAGCGGGAGAGGTAGATACGCAGTATTTT. It yields the protein CASGVLAGEVDTQYF.

This clonotype was counted ten times or more. The V gene is TRBV18, the J gene TRBJ1-4; no clear D. CDR1 KGHSH and CDR2 LQKENI come from the germline V gene. V was trimmed by 5 bases and J by 0 bases, leaving 13 bases between them. There are 16 residues in the CDR3. This CDR3 reads CASSTGFTATNEKLFF. CDR3 DNA: TGTGCCAGCTCAACCGGATTCACGGCAACTAATGAAAAACTGTTTTTT.

On this clonotype itself: A single base separates this from a much larger clone, so it may be a read error. This chain joins TRBV29-1 and TRBJ2-1, with D unresolved. There are 13 residues in the CDR3. Germline values: CDR1 SQVTM, CDR2 ANQGSEA. V was pared by 4 bases and J by 7 bases, with 14 bases between. The CDR3 loop is CSVVPVGWNEQFF. CDR3 coding DNA: TGCAGCGTTGTACCAGTGGGATGGAATGAGCAGTTCTTC.

This clonotype was detected only a few times. V gene TRBV3-1 combines with J gene TRBJ2-2; 10 nucleotides agree with TRBD2. The CDR3 totals 15 residues. Trimming cost V 5 bases and J 8 bases; bases outside gene matches: 8. The germline V gene has CDR1 LGHDT and CDR2 YNNKEL (reference sequence). The CDR3 protein is CASSIGTSEKGELFF. Here the CDR3 DNA reads TGTGCCAGCAGCATCGGGACTAGCGAAAAAGGGGAGCTGTTTTTT.

This chain connects TRBV9 to TRBJ2-1, with TRBD2 as a possible D gene (6 bases). V lost 2 bases to trimming and J lost 6 bases, with 24 bases between them. Germline CDR1 reads SGDLS; CDR2 reads YYNGEE. This CDR3 region has 18 residues. The CDR3, as DNA: TGTGCCAGCAGCGTGCATGCCTATAACGGGTTGGGGGGCAATGAGCAGTTCTTC. This gives the protein CASSVHAYNGLGGNEQFF.

As for this clonotype: A much larger clone differs from this one at a single base, so this may be a read error. This chain links TRBV5-1 with TRBJ1-1; D is ambiguous. The V gene lost 7 bases and the J gene lost 3 bases, with 13 bases spanning the gap. Germline assignment: CDR1 SGHRS and CDR2 YFSETQ. The CDR3 is 13 residues long. The CDR3 DNA follows: TGCGCCAGCGACCAAGAGAGGGACACTGAAGCTTTCTTT. Translated: CASDQERDTEAFF. Variable domain in full (rest from reference TRBV5-1 and TRBJ1-1): KAGVTQTPRYLIKTRGQQVTLSCSPISGHRSVSWYQQTPGQGLQFLFEYFSETQRNKGNFPGRFSGRQFSNSRSEMNVSTLELGDSALYLCASDQERDTEAFFGQGTRLTVV.